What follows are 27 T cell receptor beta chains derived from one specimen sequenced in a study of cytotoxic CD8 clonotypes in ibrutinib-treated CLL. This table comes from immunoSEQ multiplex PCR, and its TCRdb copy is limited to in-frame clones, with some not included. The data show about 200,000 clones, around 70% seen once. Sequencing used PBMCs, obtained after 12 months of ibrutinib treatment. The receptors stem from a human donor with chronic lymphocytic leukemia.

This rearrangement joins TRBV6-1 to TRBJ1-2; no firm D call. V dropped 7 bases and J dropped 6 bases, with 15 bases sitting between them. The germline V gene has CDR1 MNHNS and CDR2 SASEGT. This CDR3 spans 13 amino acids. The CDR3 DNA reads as TGTGCCAGCACCGAAAAAGGGCACCATGGCTACACCTTC. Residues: CASTEKGHHGYTF.

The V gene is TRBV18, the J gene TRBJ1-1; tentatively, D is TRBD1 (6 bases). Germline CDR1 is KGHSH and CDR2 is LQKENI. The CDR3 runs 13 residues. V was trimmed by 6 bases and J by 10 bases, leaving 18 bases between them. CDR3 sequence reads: CASSNIQGRVAFF. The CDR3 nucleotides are TGTGCCAGCTCTAACATACAGGGCCGGGTAGCTTTCTTT.

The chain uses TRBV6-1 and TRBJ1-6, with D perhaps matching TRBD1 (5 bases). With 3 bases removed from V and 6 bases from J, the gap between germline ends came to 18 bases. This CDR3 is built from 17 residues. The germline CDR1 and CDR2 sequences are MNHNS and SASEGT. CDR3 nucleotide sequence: TGTGCCAGCAGTGAGAGGGGAGTTTATGCGGGTAATTCACCCCTCCACTTT. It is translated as CASSERGVYAGNSPLHF.

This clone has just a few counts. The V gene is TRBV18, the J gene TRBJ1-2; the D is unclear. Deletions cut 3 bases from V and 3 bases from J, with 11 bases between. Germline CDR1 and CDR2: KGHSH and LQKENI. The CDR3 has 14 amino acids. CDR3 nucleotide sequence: TGTGCCAGCTCACCGGTGGGCGCCCACTATGGCTACACCTTC. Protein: CASSPVGAHYGYTF.

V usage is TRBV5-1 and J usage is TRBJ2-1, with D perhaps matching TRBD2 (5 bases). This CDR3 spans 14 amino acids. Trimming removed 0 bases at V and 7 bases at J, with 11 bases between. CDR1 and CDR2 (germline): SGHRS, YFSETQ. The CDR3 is CASSLEGVANEQFF. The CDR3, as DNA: TGCGCCAGCAGCTTGGAGGGAGTAGCGAATGAGCAGTTCTTC.

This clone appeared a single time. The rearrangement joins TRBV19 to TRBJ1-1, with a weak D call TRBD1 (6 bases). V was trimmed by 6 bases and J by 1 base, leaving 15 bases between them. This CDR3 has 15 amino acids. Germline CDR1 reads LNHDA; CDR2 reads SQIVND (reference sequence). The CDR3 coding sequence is TGTGCCAGTAGGTGGGGCAGGGGACCGAACACTGAAGCTTTCTTT. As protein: CASRWGRGPNTEAFF.

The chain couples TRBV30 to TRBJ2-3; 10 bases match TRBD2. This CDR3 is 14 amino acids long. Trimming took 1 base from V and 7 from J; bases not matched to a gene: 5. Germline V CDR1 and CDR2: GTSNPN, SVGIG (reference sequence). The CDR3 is CAWSASGRQYTQYF. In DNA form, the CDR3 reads TGTGCCTGGAGTGCTAGCGGGAGACAATATACGCAGTATTTT.

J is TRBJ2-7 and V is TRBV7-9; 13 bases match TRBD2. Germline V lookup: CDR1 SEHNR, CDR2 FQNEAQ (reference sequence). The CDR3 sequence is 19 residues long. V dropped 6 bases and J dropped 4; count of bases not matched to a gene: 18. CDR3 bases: TGTGCCAGCAGTTTTCCGTCGGGGACTAGCGGGACTCCTATGTACGAGCAGTACTTC. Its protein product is CASSFPSGTSGTPMYEQYF.

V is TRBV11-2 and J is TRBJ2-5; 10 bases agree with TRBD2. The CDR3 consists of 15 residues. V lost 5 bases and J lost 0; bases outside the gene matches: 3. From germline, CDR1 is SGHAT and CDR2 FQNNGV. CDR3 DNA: TGTGCCAGCAGCAGAGGACTAGCGGACCAAGAGACCCAGTACTTC. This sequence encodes CASSRGLADQETQYF.

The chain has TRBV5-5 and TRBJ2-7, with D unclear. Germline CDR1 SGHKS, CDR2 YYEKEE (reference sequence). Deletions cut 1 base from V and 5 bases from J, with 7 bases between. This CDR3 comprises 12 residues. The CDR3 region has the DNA TGTGCCAGCAGCTTGCGCCGGGACGAGCAGTACTTC. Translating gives CASSLRRDEQYF.

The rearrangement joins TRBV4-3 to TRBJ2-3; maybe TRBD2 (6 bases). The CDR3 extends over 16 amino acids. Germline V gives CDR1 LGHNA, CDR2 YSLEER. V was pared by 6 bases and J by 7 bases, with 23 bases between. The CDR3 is CASSFQGAGKGNTQYF. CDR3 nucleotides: TGCGCCAGCAGTTTTCAGGGTGCGGGAAAGGGAAATACGCAGTATTTT.

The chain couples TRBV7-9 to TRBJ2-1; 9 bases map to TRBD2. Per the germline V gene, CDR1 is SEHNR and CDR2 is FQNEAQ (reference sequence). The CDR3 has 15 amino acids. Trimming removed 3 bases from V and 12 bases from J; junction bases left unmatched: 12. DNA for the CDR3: TGTGCCAGCAGCTTGAGCGGGGGGTCAGATTTAGGGCAGTTCTTC. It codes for CASSLSGGSDLGQFF.

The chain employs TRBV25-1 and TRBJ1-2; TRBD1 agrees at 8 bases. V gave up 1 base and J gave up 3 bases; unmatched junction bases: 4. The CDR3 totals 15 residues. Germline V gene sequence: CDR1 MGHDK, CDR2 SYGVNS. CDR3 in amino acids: CASSESGGYDYGYTF. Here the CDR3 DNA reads TGTGCCAGCAGTGAATCAGGGGGCTACGACTATGGCTACACCTTC.

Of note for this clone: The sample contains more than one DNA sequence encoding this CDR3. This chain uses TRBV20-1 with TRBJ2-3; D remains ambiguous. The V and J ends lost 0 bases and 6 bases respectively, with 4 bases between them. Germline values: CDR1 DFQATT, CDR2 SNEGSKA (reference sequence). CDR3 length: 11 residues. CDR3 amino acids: CSARDKDTQYF. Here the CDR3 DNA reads TGCAGTGCTAGAGATAAGGATACGCAGTATTTT.

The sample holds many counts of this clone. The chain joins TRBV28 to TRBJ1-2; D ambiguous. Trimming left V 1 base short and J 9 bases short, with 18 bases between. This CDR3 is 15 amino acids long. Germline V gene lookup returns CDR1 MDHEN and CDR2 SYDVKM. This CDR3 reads CASSLSSRSVRRYTF. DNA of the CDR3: TGTGCCAGCAGTTTATCCTCCCGGTCAGTTCGCCGCTACACCTTC.

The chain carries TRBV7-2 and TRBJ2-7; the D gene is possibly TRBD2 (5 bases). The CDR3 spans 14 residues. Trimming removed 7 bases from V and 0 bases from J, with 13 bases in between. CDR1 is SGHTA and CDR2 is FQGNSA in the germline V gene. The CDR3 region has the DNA TGTGCCAGCAAGCCCCCGGGGAACTCCTACGAGCAGTACTTC. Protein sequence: CASKPPGNSYEQYF.

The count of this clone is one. The CDR3 spells CASSGTHGAPRYSGNTIYF. CDR3 coding DNA: TGTGCCAGCAGTGGGACCCACGGGGCTCCCCGATACTCTGGAAACACCATATATTTT. J is TRBJ1-3 and V is TRBV6-1; perhaps TRBD1 as D (5 bases). In germline, CDR1 is MNHNS, CDR2 SASEGT. V gave up 4 bases and J gave up 0 bases, with 22 bases separating them. This CDR3 is built from 19 residues.

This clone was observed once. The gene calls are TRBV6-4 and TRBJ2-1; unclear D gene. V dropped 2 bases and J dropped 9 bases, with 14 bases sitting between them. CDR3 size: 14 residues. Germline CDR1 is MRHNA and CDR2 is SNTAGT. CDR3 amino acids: CASSDRREDSEQFF. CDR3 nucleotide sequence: TGTGCCAGCAGTGACCGTCGTGAGGATTCTGAGCAGTTCTTC.

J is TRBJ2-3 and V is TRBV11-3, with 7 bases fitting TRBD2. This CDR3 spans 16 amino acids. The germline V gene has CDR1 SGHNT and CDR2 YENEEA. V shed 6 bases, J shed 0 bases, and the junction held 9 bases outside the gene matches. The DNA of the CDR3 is TGTGCCAGCAGTTCCACCCTAGCGGCAAGCACAGATACGCAGTATTTT. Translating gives CASSSTLAASTDTQYF. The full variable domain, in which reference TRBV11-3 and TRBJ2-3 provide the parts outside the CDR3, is EAGVVQSPRYKIIEKKQPVAFWCNPISGHNTLYWYLQNLGQGPELLIRYENEEAVDDSQLPKDRFSAERLKGVDSTLKIQPAELGDSAVYLCASSSTLAASTDTQYFGPGTRLTVL.

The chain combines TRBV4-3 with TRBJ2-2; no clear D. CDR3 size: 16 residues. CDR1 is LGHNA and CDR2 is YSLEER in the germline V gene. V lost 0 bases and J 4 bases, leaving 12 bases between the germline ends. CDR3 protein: CASSQDVQLITGELFF. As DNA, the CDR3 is TGCGCCAGCAGCCAAGATGTCCAGCTGATCACCGGGGAGCTGTTTTTT.

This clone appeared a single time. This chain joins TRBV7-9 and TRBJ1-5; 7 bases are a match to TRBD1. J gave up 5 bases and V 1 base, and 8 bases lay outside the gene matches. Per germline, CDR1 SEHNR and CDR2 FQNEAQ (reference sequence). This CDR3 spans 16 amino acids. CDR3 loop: CASSLVGGSFDQPQHF. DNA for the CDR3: TGTGCCAGCAGCTTAGTAGGGGGCTCTTTCGATCAGCCCCAGCATTTT.

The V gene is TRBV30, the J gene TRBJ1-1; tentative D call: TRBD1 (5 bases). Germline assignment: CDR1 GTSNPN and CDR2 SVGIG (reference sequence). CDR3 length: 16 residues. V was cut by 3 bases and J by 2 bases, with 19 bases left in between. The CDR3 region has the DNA TGTGCCTGGAGGGAAGAACGGCGCGGGGGAAACACTGAAGCTTTCTTT. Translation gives CAWREERRGGNTEAFF.

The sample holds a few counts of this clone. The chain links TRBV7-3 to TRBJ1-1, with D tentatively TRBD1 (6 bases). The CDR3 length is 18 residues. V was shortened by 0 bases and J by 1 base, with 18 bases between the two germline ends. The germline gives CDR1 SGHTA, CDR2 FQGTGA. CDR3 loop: CASSLTLRQRGPNTEAFF. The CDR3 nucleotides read TGTGCCAGCAGCTTAACCCTACGCCAGCGGGGGCCGAACACTGAAGCTTTCTTT.

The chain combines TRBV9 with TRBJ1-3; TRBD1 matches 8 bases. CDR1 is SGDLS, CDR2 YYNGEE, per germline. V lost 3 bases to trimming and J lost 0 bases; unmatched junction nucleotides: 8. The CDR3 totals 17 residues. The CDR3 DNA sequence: TGTGCCAGCAGCGCTTTGGGACAGGTCATCTCTGGAAACACCATATATTTT. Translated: CASSALGQVISGNTIYF.

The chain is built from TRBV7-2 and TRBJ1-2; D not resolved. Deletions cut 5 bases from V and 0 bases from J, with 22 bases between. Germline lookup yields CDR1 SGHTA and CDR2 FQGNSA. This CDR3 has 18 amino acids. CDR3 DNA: TGTGCCAGCAGCCCTAAGGTGGGCCAAAGAAGTCCTAACTATGGCTACACCTTC. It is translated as CASSPKVGQRSPNYGYTF.

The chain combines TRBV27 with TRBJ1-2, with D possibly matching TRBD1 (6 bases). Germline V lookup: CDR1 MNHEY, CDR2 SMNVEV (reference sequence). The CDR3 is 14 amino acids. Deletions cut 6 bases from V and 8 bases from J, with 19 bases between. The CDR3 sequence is CASRPTGARGGYTF. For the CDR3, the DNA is TGTGCCAGCAGACCAACGGGGGCGCGTGGGGGCTACACCTTC.

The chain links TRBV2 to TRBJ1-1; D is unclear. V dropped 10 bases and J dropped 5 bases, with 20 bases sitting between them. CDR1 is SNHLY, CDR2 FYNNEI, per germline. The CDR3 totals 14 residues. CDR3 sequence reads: CANVQASVVTEAFF. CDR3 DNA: TGTGCCAACGTTCAAGCGTCGGTTGTAACTGAAGCTTTCTTT. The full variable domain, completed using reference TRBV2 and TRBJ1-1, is EPEVTQTPSHQVTQMGQEVILRCVPISNHLYFYWYRQILGQKVEFLVSFYNNEISEKSEIFDDQFSVERPDGSNFTLKIRSTKLEDSAMYFCANVQASVVTEAFFGQGTRLTVV.